Below are 18 T cell receptor beta chains sequenced from a single sample in a study of blood T cell repertoires in COVID-19. Profiled with immunoSEQ multiplex PCR; TCRdb holds only in-frame clones, not every one. The sample carries 350,000 to 400,000 clones, almost 90% recorded once. Sequencing was done on a sample of peripheral blood. These receptor sequences come from a man between 18 and 35 years old with active or convalescent COVID-19.

This clone was recorded only once. The chain recombines TRBV4-3 with TRBJ1-1; the D gene is possibly TRBD1 (6 bases). This CDR3 region has 14 residues. V was pared by 6 bases and J by 0 bases, with 11 bases between. CDR1 LGHNA and CDR2 YSLEER come from the germline V gene. This chain's CDR3 is CASRQGPMNTEAFF. The CDR3 DNA is TGCGCCAGCAGACAGGGCCCCATGAACACTGAAGCTTTCTTT.

This clone showed up just once. The chain recombines TRBV7-8 with TRBJ2-7; 7 bases match TRBD1. V lost 5 bases to trimming and J lost 0 bases; unmatched junction nucleotides: 4. The V gene's germline CDR1 is SGHVS and CDR2 FQNEAQ. CDR3 size: 14 residues. CDR3 in DNA: TGTGCCAGCAGCCAACAGGGGAGCTCCTACGAGCAGTACTTC. It yields the protein CASSQQGSSYEQYF.

The chain is built from TRBV27 and TRBJ1-3; D is ambiguous. Deletions cut 5 bases from V and 2 bases from J, with 16 bases between. CDR3 length equals 16 residues. Germline V lookup: CDR1 MNHEY, CDR2 SMNVEV (reference sequence). The CDR3 reads CASSPWENTAGNTIYF. The CDR3 coding sequence is TGTGCCAGCAGTCCCTGGGAGAACACGGCTGGAAACACCATATATTTT.

V is TRBV11-2 and J is TRBJ2-1, with 7 positions matching TRBD1. CDR1 and CDR2 from the germline V gene are SGHAT and FQNNGV. The CDR3 runs 15 residues. V trimming: 8 bases; J trimming: 8 bases; junction bases outside the gene matches: 15. Here the CDR3 DNA reads TGTGCCAGCGGAAAAGACAGGGTAGGATCGTATGAGCAGTTCTTC. Residues: CASGKDRVGSYEQFF.

J is TRBJ2-7 and V is TRBV7-2, with TRBD2 matching 9 bases. The CDR3 runs 14 residues. The J segment lost 6 bases and the V segment lost 1 base, leaving 4 bases of the junction unmatched. Germline V CDR1 and CDR2: SGHTA, FQGNSA. CDR3 nucleotide sequence: TGTGCCAGCAGCTTAGTGGTTAGCGGGAGCGAGCAGTACTTC. Residues: CASSLVVSGSEQYF.

This rearrangement joins TRBV7-2 to TRBJ2-5; 9 bases are shared with TRBD1. The CDR3 is 13 amino acids. Trimming removed 4 bases from V and 4 bases from J; junction bases left unmatched: 1. Germline values: CDR1 SGHTA, CDR2 FQGNSA. The CDR3 here is CASSWDRAETQYF. The CDR3 nucleotides are TGTGCCAGCAGCTGGGACAGGGCAGAGACCCAGTACTTC.

The chain links TRBV5-1 to TRBJ1-2; no definite D call. Trimming removed 4 bases from V and 2 bases from J, with 9 bases in between. The CDR3 length is 13 residues. CDR1 is SGHRS, CDR2 YFSETQ, per germline. As DNA, the CDR3 is TGCGCCAGCAGCATGGACGGGAACTATGGCTACACCTTC. Translated: CASSMDGNYGYTF.

The J gene is TRBJ1-2, the V gene TRBV6-4, with D possibly TRBD1 on 6 matching bases. The germline CDR1 and CDR2 sequences are MRHNA and SNTAGT. V lost 8 bases, J lost 7 bases, and 14 bases lay in between. The CDR3 has 12 amino acids. CDR3 loop: CASCGWGPGYTF. The CDR3 region has the DNA TGTGCCAGCTGTGGGTGGGGGCCTGGCTACACCTTC.

The chain joins TRBV19 to TRBJ2-7; the D is unclear. The germline V gene encodes CDR1 LNHDA and CDR2 SQIVND (reference sequence). The CDR3 has 12 amino acids. Trimming cost V 4 bases and J 0 bases, with 4 bases left between them. The CDR3 coding sequence is TGTGCCAGTAGTAAACACTCCTACGAGCAGTACTTC. The encoded protein is CASSKHSYEQYF.

This clone was found a few times. V is TRBV7-7 and J is TRBJ1-1, with 7 bases identical to TRBD1. With V trimmed by 1 base and J by 1 base, 6 bases remained unmatched. Germline V CDR1 and CDR2: SSHAT, FNYEAQ (reference sequence). The length of the CDR3 is 16 residues. CDR3 amino acids: CASSLGRQGPNTEAFF. In DNA form, the CDR3 reads TGTGCCAGCAGCTTAGGGCGACAGGGCCCGAACACTGAAGCTTTCTTT.

The V and J genes are TRBV15 and TRBJ2-3, with D perhaps TRBD2 (7 bases). CDR3 length equals 18 residues. Germline V CDR1 and CDR2: LNHNV, YYDKDF (reference sequence). V lost 0 bases to trimming and J lost 4 bases, with 20 bases between them. CDR3 residues: CATSRDRGGPIPADTQYF. The CDR3 DNA follows: TGTGCCACCAGCAGAGACAGGGGAGGGCCTATCCCCGCAGATACGCAGTATTTT.

V gene TRBV6-1 combines with J gene TRBJ2-2, with D possibly TRBD2 on 6 matching bases. Looked up from germline, CDR1 is MNHNS and CDR2 is SASEGT. The CDR3 has 15 residues. The ends were cut back, 2 bases at V and 6 bases at J, with 13 bases in the middle. The CDR3 region is CASSEPRRGSGELFF. CDR3 DNA: TGTGCCAGCAGTGAACCCCGGAGGGGTTCCGGGGAGCTGTTTTTT.

V is TRBV28 and J is TRBJ1-6; the D is unclear. V was trimmed by 2 bases and J by 7 bases, leaving 15 bases between them. The germline V gene encodes CDR1 MDHEN and CDR2 SYDVKM. This CDR3 has 16 amino acids. The CDR3 region is CASSLMDSQRNSPLHF. In nucleotides, the CDR3 is TGTGCCAGCAGTTTAATGGACTCCCAGAGGAATTCACCCCTCCACTTT.

The rearrangement uses TRBV9 and TRBJ1-5; 8 bases match TRBD1. V lost 0 bases and J lost 2; bases outside the gene matches: 4. The CDR3 has 16 residues. Germline-derived CDR1 and CDR2 are SGDLS and YYNGEE. The CDR3 DNA reads as TGTGCCAGCAGCGTAGACGACAGGGGAGGCAATCAGCCCCAGCATTTT. Its protein product is CASSVDDRGGNQPQHF. The full variable domain, its missing parts supplied by reference TRBV9 and TRBJ1-5, is DSGVTQTPKHLITATGQRVTLRCSPRSGDLSVYWYQQSLDQGLQFLIQYYNGEERAKGNILERFSAQQFPDLHSELNLSSLELGDSALYFCASSVDDRGGNQPQHFGDGTRLSIL.

The CDR3 loop is CASSVVPSSTDTQYF. CDR3 DNA sequence: TGTGCCAGCAGCGTAGTTCCCAGTTCCACAGATACGCAGTATTTT. The chain uses TRBV9 and TRBJ2-3; D unclear. This CDR3 has 15 residues. Germline V gives CDR1 SGDLS, CDR2 YYNGEE. Trimming pared 0 bases from V and 2 bases from J, leaving 10 bases between.

As for this clone: One end of the junction fails to match germline, which may point to a read error. This chain uses TRBV28 with TRBJ2-6; possibly TRBD1 for D (5 bases). Germline V lookup: CDR1 MDHEN, CDR2 SYDVKM. The CDR3 has 16 amino acids. The CDR3 sequence: CASSSPWGFGANVLTF. The CDR3 coding sequence is TGTGCCAGCAGTTCCCCTTGGGGATTTGGGGCCAACGTGCTGACTTTC.

V is TRBV25-1 and J is TRBJ2-7; 8 bases agree with TRBD2. Trimming removed 3 bases from V and 3 bases from J; junction bases left unmatched: 1. The CDR3 loop spans 13 amino acids. Germline V gene data show CDR1 as MGHDK and CDR2 as SYGVNS. The CDR3 is CASSEGLVYEQYF. CDR3 sequence (DNA): TGTGCCAGCAGTGAGGGACTAGTCTACGAGCAGTACTTC.

V gene TRBV27 combines with J gene TRBJ2-5; weak D call: TRBD1 (5 bases). V lost 1 base, J lost 2 bases, and 14 bases lay in between. CDR1 MNHEY and CDR2 SMNVEV come from the germline V gene (reference sequence). The CDR3 runs to 16 residues. CDR3 sequence: CASSLFQGLGQETQYF. The CDR3 nucleotides read TGTGCCAGCAGTTTATTTCAGGGTCTCGGTCAAGAGACCCAGTACTTC.